What follows describes a single T cell receptor beta chain. Its antigen is unidentified. V lost 1 base and J lost 4, with 10 bases in between. Per the germline V gene, CDR1 is SGDLS and CDR2 is YYNGEE. This CDR3 spans 14 amino acids. This sample was taken from a study of T cell responses to AZD1222 COVID-19 vaccine. Profiling relied on immunoSEQ multiplex PCR, and the TCRdb table lists in-frame clones only, not all of them. In the table there are 130,000 or so clones, 91% of which are singletons. The study's findings and limits: Vaccine-associated CD4 TCRs ranged over spike, dominating at 160-218 and 743-854. Researchers took repertoire samples only after the peak T cell response had come.

This material consisted of peripheral blood, taken 28 days after the second AZD1222 dose. The J gene is TRBJ2-3, the V gene TRBV9, with D uncertain. The clonotype originates from an adult who received the AZD1222 COVID-19 vaccine. CDR3 residues: CASSVSPGADTQYF. The CDR3 DNA sequence: TGTGCCAGCAGCGTAAGTCCTGGGGCAGATACGCAGTATTTT.